This T cell receptor (beta chain) emerged from a study of T cells in narcolepsy. On the study more broadly: Donors had narcolepsy type 1 or type 2, or were healthy controls.

Method: immunoSEQ multiplex PCR; TCRdb's copy keeps in-frame clones and lacks some. This sample has around 31,000 clones, with 78% found just once. This clone was observed a handful of times. Its target is not known. Study outcomes and limitations: In some patient and control memory CD4+ samples, autoreactive clones were absent. Blood of same and different patients, but not healthy controls, reportedly held recurring autoreactive clonotypes.

This CDR3 contains 13 residues. The germline V gene encodes CDR1 SGDLS and CDR2 YYNGEE. V gave up 2 bases and J gave up 1 base, with 6 bases separating them. The sample was CD45RA- memory CD4+ T cells from PBMCs. The source of this sequence is a human donor with narcolepsy. V and J are TRBV9 and TRBJ1-1; D not certain. DNA for the CDR3: TGTGCCAGCAGCGTGAAAAGGAACACTGAAGCTTTCTTT. Translated, it gives CASSVKRNTEAFF.